This T cell receptor (beta chain) originates from a study of prognosis after radiotherapy for stage I lung cancer. A note on this clonotype: Its matching antigen is unknown.

Findings and caveats of the study: Median unique TCR clone counts of about 9,700 versus 6,500 showed a fall after stereotactic body radiation therapy. It was reported that patients with metastases and those without them differed in TRBV and TRBJ gene usage.

From genomic DNA, TCR beta CDR3 was amplified by two-round multiplex PCR. Primers (each specific to one TRBV or TRBJ gene) were used in first-round PCR. MiXCR was run by TCRdb on the multiplex PCR reads, yielding one entry per CDR3 protein. The profile shows roughly 13,000 distinct CDR3 sequences, 50% of them singletons. V lost 6 bases to trimming and J lost 3 bases; unmatched junction nucleotides: 4. The germline CDR1 and CDR2 sequences are DFQATT and SNEGSKA (reference sequence). This CDR3 has 15 residues. The sequenced sample was PBMCs, obtained before or after stereotactic body radiation therapy (not recorded which). J is TRBJ2-3 and V is TRBV20-1; TRBD2 agrees at 15 bases. The receptor comes from a donor over 45 with non-small cell lung cancer. In DNA, the CDR3 is TGCAGTGCGTCCGGGACTAGCGGGAGGACAGATACGCAGTATTTT. Its protein product is CSASGTSGRTDTQYF.